The 20 T cell receptor beta chains in this list originate from one sample, sequenced in a study of blood T cells in healthy people across ages. A second roughly 7 to 12 cycle PCR used barcoded and J-beta primers. TCRdb re-analysed the 5' RACE reads in MiXCR, keeping a single row per CDR3 protein. The profile shows 1,300,000 or so distinct CDR3 sequences, 55% to 75% of them singletons. Specimen: blood. Source of these receptors: a man aged 18 to 29 in good health.

Note on this clonotype: At one of its ends the junction is not consistent with the germline gene, which may arise from a read error. The chain employs TRBV3-1 and TRBJ2-7; a possible D gene is TRBD2 (5 bases). Germline lookup yields CDR1 LGHDT and CDR2 YNNKEL (reference sequence). The CDR3 consists of 15 residues. CDR3 sequence (DNA): TGTGCCAGCAGTCAAGGCGATGAGGGCTCCTACGAGCAGTACTTC. Amino acids: CASSQGDEGSYEQYF.

This clonotype was detected a few times. This sequence joins TRBV12-3 or TRBV12-4 and TRBJ2-3; 8 bases are shared with TRBD1. The CDR3 covers 12 residues. J was trimmed by 14 bases and V by 1 base; bases with no gene match: 5. CDR3 DNA: TGTGCCAGCAGTTTAGGGGGGACAGGAACGTATTTT. It yields the protein CASSLGGTGTYF.

The chain uses TRBV5-1 and TRBJ2-7, with D perhaps matching TRBD1 (5 bases). The CDR3 totals 14 residues. V shed 1 base and J shed 5 bases, with 13 bases lying between them. Per the germline V gene, CDR1 is SGHRS and CDR2 is YFSETQ. This chain's CDR3 is CASSLTDRDDEQYF. In DNA form, the CDR3 reads TGCGCCAGCAGCTTGACCGACAGAGACGACGAGCAGTACTTC.

The chain uses TRBV20-1 and TRBJ2-4; D not certain. The DNA end is more similar to TRBJ2-7, so the J call may be wrong. Germline assignment: CDR1 DFQATT and CDR2 SNEGSKA (reference sequence). The CDR3 runs to 13 residues. The CDR3 protein is CSAREAGPYEQYF. As DNA, the CDR3 is TGCAGTGCTAGAGAGGCTGGACCCTACGAGCAGTACTTC.

The chain has TRBV3-1 and TRBJ2-5, with 7 bases fitting TRBD1. TRBJ2-1 explains the end of the DNA better; the J call may be wrong. Germline V gene data show CDR1 as LGHDT and CDR2 as YNNKEL (reference sequence). CDR3 length: 12 amino acids. The chain's CDR3 is CASSQDDRAQFF. The CDR3 DNA reads as TGTGCCAGCAGCCAAGATGACAGGGCACAGTTCTTC.

In this sample, this clonotype turned up a few times. This CDR3 reads CSVEGETRGSDTQYF. The CDR3 nucleotides are TGCAGCGTTGAAGGGGAGACACGGGGCTCAGATACGCAGTATTTT. The chain joins TRBV29-1 to TRBJ2-3; D may be TRBD1 or TRBD2 (5 bases each). Germline V CDR1 and CDR2: SQVTM, ANQGSEA. V was pared by 1 base and J by 4 bases, with 15 bases between. This CDR3 spans 15 amino acids.

The chain links TRBV20-1 to TRBJ2-3; D gene uncertain. Trimming stripped 2 bases from V and 2 bases from J, with 14 bases between. CDR1 DFQATT and CDR2 SNEGSKA come from the germline V gene (reference sequence). This CDR3 spans 15 amino acids. CDR3 amino acids: CSARPPTRSTDTQYF. The CDR3 coding sequence is TGCAGTGCTAGACCCCCCACAAGATCCACAGATACGCAGTATTTT.

On this clonotype: It is unclear where the CDR3 begins or ends on the DNA, so no DNA is shown, and the CDR3 is as TCRdb lists it. The chain carries TRBV15 and TRBJ2-7. Germline lookup yields CDR1 LNHNV and CDR2 YYDKDF (reference sequence). The CDR3 length equals 14 residues, ends included. The CDR3 region is CATSSSSSMHEQYF.

V and J are TRBV13 and TRBJ2-2; 12 bases align to TRBD2. This CDR3 spans 15 amino acids. Per the germline V gene, CDR1 is PRHDT and CDR2 is FYEKMQ (reference sequence). V trimming: 8 bases; J trimming: 7 bases; junction bases outside the gene matches: 8. The DNA for the CDR3 is TGTGCCAGCTTTGAACTAGCGGGAGGAGACGGGGAGCTGTTTTTT. As protein: CASFELAGGDGELFF.

The sample holds a few counts of this clonotype. The rearrangement uses TRBV5-1 and TRBJ1-1; TRBD1 agrees at 7 bases. The ends lost 4 bases at V and 3 bases at J; junction bases unmatched: 9. This CDR3 is built from 15 residues. In germline, CDR1 is SGHRS, CDR2 YFSETQ. In DNA, the CDR3 is TGCGCCAGCAGCAACACCGACAGGGTTCACACTGAAGCTTTCTTT. Its protein product is CASSNTDRVHTEAFF.

This chain connects TRBV29-1 to TRBJ1-1, with D possibly TRBD1 on 6 matching bases. CDR3 length: 15 residues. The ends were cut back, 6 bases at V and 3 bases at J, with 20 bases in the middle. In germline, CDR1 is SQVTM, CDR2 ANQGSEA. CDR3 in amino acids: CSVNELTGRDTEAFF. The CDR3 DNA reads as TGCAGCGTAAACGAATTGACAGGACGGGACACTGAAGCTTTCTTT.

The chain is built from TRBV11-2 and TRBJ1-2; TRBD1 matches 8 bases. The CDR3 extends over 14 amino acids. Per the germline V gene, CDR1 is SGHAT and CDR2 is FQNNGV. V shed 3 bases, J shed 7 bases, and the junction held 7 bases outside the gene matches. For the CDR3, the DNA is TGTGCCAGCAGCTTGGGGGCAGGGGGCATTGGCTACACCTTC. Translation: CASSLGAGGIGYTF.

The chain couples TRBV28 to TRBJ2-4; the D gene is possibly TRBD1 (5 bases). Trimming shortened V by 3 bases and J by 13 bases, and 13 bases separated the two germline ends. The CDR3 extends over 12 amino acids. Germline lookup yields CDR1 MDHEN and CDR2 SYDVKM. The CDR3 protein is CASSFPQGGQYF. CDR3 nucleotides: TGTGCCAGCAGTTTCCCGCAGGGTGGCCAGTACTTC.

The V call is TRBV7-2, the J call TRBJ2-3; D is ambiguous. The CDR3 consists of 12 residues. Per the germline V gene, CDR1 is SGHTA and CDR2 is FQGNSA. Trimming shortened V by 7 bases and J by 3 bases, and 8 bases separated the two germline ends. The CDR3 region has the DNA TGTGCCAGCAACTTGCGAACAGATACGCAGTATTTT. Its protein is CASNLRTDTQYF.

The V call is TRBV20-1, the J call TRBJ2-7, with 9 bases matching TRBD2. Unmatched junction bases numbered 6, after V lost 3 bases and J lost 6 bases. The CDR3 is made up of 13 amino acids. Germline CDR1 reads DFQATT; CDR2 reads SNEGSKA (reference sequence). CDR3 nucleotides: TGCAGTGCTAGGGGGGGACTAGCTGGCGAGCAGTACTTC. Amino acids: CSARGGLAGEQYF.

The V gene is TRBV12-3 or TRBV12-4, the J gene TRBJ2-7; the D is unclear. CDR3 length: 15 amino acids. V lost 5 bases and J lost 0, with 14 bases in between. Written as DNA, the CDR3 is TGTGCCAGCAGTCCGATTCGTGGGAACTCCTACGAGCAGTACTTC. Translating it yields CASSPIRGNSYEQYF.

In its sample, this clonotype was seen a few times. The chain links TRBV7-2 to TRBJ2-5; D unresolved. The end of the DNA fits TRBJ2-7 better, so the J call may be wrong. From germline, CDR1 is SGHTA and CDR2 FQGNSA. The CDR3 consists of 12 residues. The CDR3 bases are TGTGCCAGCAGCTTTCATTCTTACGAGCAGTACTTC. This gives the protein CASSFHSYEQYF.

The V gene is TRBV5-1, the J gene TRBJ2-5; 7 bases are a match to TRBD1. V was pared by 4 bases and J by 8 bases, with 8 bases of the junction left unmatched. Germline V gene sequence: CDR1 SGHRS, CDR2 YFSETQ. CDR3 length equals 13 residues. As DNA, the CDR3 is TGCGCCAGCAGCACCGGGACAGAGGTAACCCAGTACTTC. This sequence encodes CASSTGTEVTQYF. Together with reference TRBV5-1 and TRBJ2-5, the CDR3 gives the full variable domain: KAGVTQTPRYLIKTRGQQVTLSCSPISGHRSVSWYQQTPGQGLQFLFEYFSETQRNKGNFPGRFSGRQFSNSRSEMNVSTLELGDSALYLCASSTGTEVTQYFGPGTRLLVL.

The chain employs TRBV7-2 and TRBJ2-4; TRBD2 agrees at 7 bases. Germline loops: CDR1 SGHTA, CDR2 FQGNSA. V lost 1 base, J lost 13 bases, and 19 bases stayed unmatched. The CDR3 length is 17 residues. The CDR3 sequence is CASSLERSSGYYNEQYF. In nucleotides, the CDR3 is TGTGCCAGCAGCTTAGAAAGGTCTAGCGGCTACTACAATGAGCAGTACTTC.

This rearrangement joins TRBV21-1 to TRBJ2-7; the table's D call, TRBD1, has no DNA check behind it. TRBV21-1 is labeled a pseudogene. The CDR3 runs 15 residues. CDR3 in amino acids: CASSKRTGGSYEQYF. Here the CDR3 DNA reads TGTGCCAGCAGCAAAAGGACAGGGGGCTCCTACGAGCAGTACTTC.